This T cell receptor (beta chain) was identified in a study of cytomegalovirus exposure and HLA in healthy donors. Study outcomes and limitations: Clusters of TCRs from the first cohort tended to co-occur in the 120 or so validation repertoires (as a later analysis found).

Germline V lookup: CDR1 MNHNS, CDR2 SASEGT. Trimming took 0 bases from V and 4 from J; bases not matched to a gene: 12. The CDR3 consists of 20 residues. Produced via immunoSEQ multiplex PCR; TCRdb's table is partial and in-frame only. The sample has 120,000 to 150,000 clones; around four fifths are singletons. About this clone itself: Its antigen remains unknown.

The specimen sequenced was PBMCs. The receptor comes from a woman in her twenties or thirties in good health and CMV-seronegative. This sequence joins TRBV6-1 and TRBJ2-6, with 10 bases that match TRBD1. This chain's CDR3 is CASSEARDRGGSSGANVLTF. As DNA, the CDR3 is TGTGCCAGCAGTGAAGCACGGGACAGGGGAGGTTCGTCCGGGGCCAACGTCCTGACTTTC.